A single sample is the source of the 25 T cell receptor beta chains below, sequenced in a study of blood T cell repertoires in COVID-19. Assay used: immunoSEQ multiplex PCR; TCRdb lists only in-frame clones, some missing. The data contain around 360,000 clones, roughly 86% of them seen just once; the ten biggest clones take up about 10%. Sequenced: peripheral blood. Source of these receptors: a woman aged 30 to 39 with COVID-19, enrolled during active disease.

This clone showed up just a few times. The chain recombines TRBV21-1 with TRBJ2-7; TRBD1 is taken as the D call from the table, unchecked against the DNA. TRBV21-1 is noted as a pseudogene. This CDR3 comprises 17 residues. CDR3 sequence: CASSKVRDTNRDYEQYF. The CDR3 DNA follows: TGTGCCAGCAGCAAAGTAAGGGACACCAACCGTGACTACGAGCAGTACTTC.

This clone was counted a few times. CDR3 DNA sequence: TGTGCCAGCAGGGGAGCGGGACAGGGTTACGAGCAGTACTTC. Translating gives CASRGAGQGYEQYF. This chain uses TRBV6-5 with TRBJ2-7; 9 nucleotides agree with TRBD1. The germline CDR1 and CDR2 sequences are MNHEY and SVGAGI. V lost 6 bases to trimming and J lost 4 bases; unmatched junction nucleotides: 7. The CDR3 has 14 residues.

The chain uses TRBV6-5 and TRBJ1-1, with D possibly matching TRBD1 (6 bases). CDR3 size: 15 residues. The ends were cut back, 6 bases at V and 4 bases at J, with 18 bases in the middle. The V gene's germline CDR1 is MNHEY and CDR2 SVGAGI. The CDR3 reads CASRYGQSLSTEAFF. CDR3 bases: TGTGCCAGCAGATATGGACAGTCCCTGAGCACTGAAGCTTTCTTT.

The CDR3: CASSFGQGGTTYEQYF. CDR3 coding DNA: TGTGCCAGCAGCTTTGGACAGGGCGGGACTACCTACGAGCAGTACTTC. The gene calls are TRBV5-5 and TRBJ2-7, with TRBD1 as a possible D gene (8 bases). The CDR3 loop spans 16 amino acids. Germline CDR1 SGHKS, CDR2 YYEKEE (reference sequence). V was cut by 2 bases and J by 2 bases, with 17 bases left in between.

This clone was counted a single time. This sequence joins TRBV12-5 and TRBJ2-1; D call uncertain. V lost 5 bases and J lost 0, with 8 bases in between. The CDR3 has 14 amino acids. The germline V gene has CDR1 LGHNT and CDR2 FRNRAP. CDR3 DNA: TGTGCTAGTGGTACACTAAACTCCTACAATGAGCAGTTCTTC. This translates into CASGTLNSYNEQFF. Drawing the rest from reference TRBV12-5 and TRBJ2-1, the complete variable domain is DARVTQTPRHKVTEMGQEVTMRCQPILGHNTVFWYRQTMMQGLELLAYFRNRAPLDDSGMPKDRFSAEMPDATLATLKIQPSEPRDSAVYFCASGTLNSYNEQFFGPGTRLTVL.

A word on this clone: A junction boundary mismatches the germline segment, possibly from a read error. This sequence joins TRBV6-5 and TRBJ2-2; D is perhaps TRBD2 (6 bases). Germline V gene data show CDR1 as MNHEY and CDR2 as SVGAGI. This CDR3 is 14 amino acids long. CDR3 protein: CASSLDANTGGLFF. The CDR3 region has the DNA TGTGCCAGCAGTCTTGACGCGAACACCGGGGGGCTGTTTTTT.

The chain has TRBV15 and TRBJ2-7, with 10 bases identical to TRBD2. Germline values: CDR1 LNHNV, CDR2 YYDKDF (reference sequence). V was pared by 0 bases and J by 6 bases, with 8 bases of the junction left unmatched. The CDR3 sequence is 16 residues long. This CDR3 reads CATSRDRLAGEGEQYF. CDR3 bases: TGTGCCACCAGCAGAGATCGGCTAGCGGGAGAAGGCGAGCAGTACTTC.

The rearrangement uses TRBV28 and TRBJ1-2, with 9 bases fitting TRBD1. The germline gives CDR1 MDHEN, CDR2 SYDVKM. With 6 bases clipped from V and 8 bases from J, the junction kept 13 bases outside the gene matches. The CDR3 is 15 amino acids. The CDR3 DNA follows: TGTGCCAGCAGCCGCCTCGAGGGACAGGGAAAGGGCTACACCTTC. This translates into CASSRLEGQGKGYTF.

This chain uses TRBV5-5 with TRBJ2-7, with a weak D call TRBD1 (6 bases). This CDR3 is built from 15 residues. Trimming removed 0 bases at V and 0 bases at J, with 10 bases between. The germline V gene encodes CDR1 SGHKS and CDR2 YYEKEE (reference sequence). CDR3 in amino acids: CASSLGWDNSYEQYF. CDR3 DNA sequence: TGTGCCAGCAGCTTGGGCTGGGACAACTCCTACGAGCAGTACTTC. The complete variable domain, with remaining parts taken from reference TRBV5-5 and TRBJ2-7, reads DAGVTQSPTHLIKTRGQQVTLRCSPISGHKSVSWYQQVLGQGPQFIFQYYEKEERGRGNFPDRFSARQFPNYSSELNVNALLLGDSALYLCASSLGWDNSYEQYFGPGTRLTVT.

The rearrangement joins TRBV4-3 to TRBJ2-7, with no clear D. There are 15 residues in the CDR3. Trimming left V 0 bases short and J 3 bases short, with 12 bases between. The germline CDR1 and CDR2 sequences are LGHNA and YSLEER. CDR3 residues: CASSQDRGRFYEQYF. DNA of the CDR3: TGCGCCAGCAGCCAAGATAGAGGCAGATTCTACGAGCAGTACTTC.

This clone is a singleton in its sample. The chain recombines TRBV27 with TRBJ1-1; tentatively, D is TRBD1 (6 bases). Trimming took 1 base from V and 5 from J, leaving 14 bases between them. CDR3 length: 15 amino acids. CDR1 and CDR2 (germline): MNHEY, SMNVEV (reference sequence). For the CDR3, the DNA is TGTGCCAGCAGTTTATTTGGGGGGGCGGGTACTGAAGCTTTCTTT. Its translation is CASSLFGGAGTEAFF.

This rearrangement joins TRBV13 to TRBJ1-3; no reliable D call. The CDR3 runs to 16 residues. Germline CDR1 PRHDT, CDR2 FYEKMQ (reference sequence). V gave up 2 bases and J gave up 0 bases, with 11 bases separating them. The CDR3 loop is CASSLRTADSGNTIYF. CDR3 DNA sequence: TGTGCCAGCAGCTTACGCACAGCAGACTCTGGAAACACCATATATTTT.

The chain has TRBV5-1 and TRBJ2-1, with 10 bases that match TRBD2. The V and J ends lost 7 bases and 1 base, in that order; junction bases with no gene match: 2. The CDR3 has 14 amino acids. Germline V CDR1 and CDR2: SGHRS, YFSETQ. CDR3 sequence: CASEREGSYNEQFF. CDR3 nucleotides: TGCGCCAGCGAGCGGGAGGGATCCTACAATGAGCAGTTCTTC.

This clone occurred a few times. The chain carries TRBV9 and TRBJ1-2; D gene ambiguous. Trimming cost V 0 bases and J 0 bases, with 9 bases left between them. Germline V lookup: CDR1 SGDLS, CDR2 YYNGEE. The CDR3 contains 15 residues. Written as DNA, the CDR3 is TGTGCCAGCAGCGTAGAGCAGGATCCTAACTATGGCTACACCTTC. Protein sequence: CASSVEQDPNYGYTF.

The chain uses TRBV29-1 and TRBJ2-3; TRBD1 matches at 7 bases. The V segment lost 4 bases and the J segment 0 bases; nucleotides outside the gene matches: 1. CDR3 length: 13 amino acids. Germline CDR1 SQVTM, CDR2 ANQGSEA. This CDR3 is CSVVGQSTDTQYF. The DNA of the CDR3 is TGCAGCGTTGTGGGACAGAGCACAGATACGCAGTATTTT.

The chain recombines TRBV30 with TRBJ1-5, with D uncertain. The ends were cut back, 3 bases at V and 5 bases at J, with 11 bases in the middle. The CDR3 length is 13 residues. Germline CDR1 and CDR2: GTSNPN and SVGIG (reference sequence). Here the CDR3 DNA reads TGTGCCTGGAGCACAGCATCTCATCAGCCCCAGCATTTT. This sequence encodes CAWSTASHQPQHF.

The sample holds many counts of this clone. The rearrangement joins TRBV4-3 to TRBJ1-4; possible D gene TRBD1, 5 bases. CDR3 length: 15 residues. CDR1 and CDR2 (germline): LGHNA, YSLEER. V lost 4 bases and J lost 0, with 9 bases in between. The CDR3 sequence: CASSLDSSTNEKLFF. The CDR3 region has the DNA TGCGCCAGCAGCCTCGACAGTTCAACTAATGAAAAACTGTTTTTT.

The chain employs TRBV5-1 and TRBJ2-1; 9 bases match TRBD1. Looked up from germline, CDR1 is SGHRS and CDR2 is YFSETQ. J lost 6 bases, V lost 7 bases, and 8 bases had no gene match. CDR3 length: 14 amino acids. This CDR3 reads CASAGTGMGNEQFF. CDR3 coding DNA: TGCGCCAGCGCCGGGACAGGGATGGGCAATGAGCAGTTCTTC.

The gene calls are TRBV18 and TRBJ2-7; 7 bases are a match to TRBD1. CDR3 size: 14 residues. The germline gives CDR1 KGHSH, CDR2 LQKENI. V gave up 6 bases and J gave up 7 bases; unmatched junction bases: 12. The CDR3 DNA reads TGTGCCAGCTCCAACCAGAGACAGGGTGAAGAGCAGTACTTC. Translation gives CASSNQRQGEEQYF.

The rearrangement links TRBV27 to TRBJ1-6; 7 bases fit TRBD1. In germline, CDR1 is MNHEY, CDR2 SMNVEV (reference sequence). The trim removed 3 bases at V and 7 bases at J, leaving 9 bases unmatched. The CDR3 runs 16 residues. Here the CDR3 DNA reads TGTGCCAGCAGTTTCAACCAGGGGGATTCGAATTCACCCCTCCACTTT. This codes for CASSFNQGDSNSPLHF.

The chain has TRBV6-2 or TRBV6-3 and TRBJ2-5; tentatively, D is TRBD2 (6 bases). V shed 0 bases and J shed 8 bases, with 13 bases lying between them. CDR1 and CDR2 from the germline V gene are MNHEY and SVGEGT. The CDR3 sequence is 14 residues long. CDR3 residues: CASSYSGGTGTQYF. The DNA for the CDR3 is TGTGCCAGCAGTTACTCTGGGGGGACCGGAACCCAGTACTTC.

The V gene is TRBV12-3 or TRBV12-4, the J gene TRBJ1-1; D ambiguous. The CDR3 runs 12 residues. V was pared by 10 bases and J by 1 base, with 10 bases between. Here the CDR3 reads CATRAGNTEAFF. CDR3 DNA: TGTGCCACCCGTGCGGGGAACACTGAAGCTTTCTTT.

To note about this clone: The same CDR3 can be traced to other DNA sequences in this sample. The chain combines TRBV5-1 with TRBJ1-1; TRBD1 is a possible D gene (6 bases). Germline CDR1 reads SGHRS; CDR2 reads YFSETQ. The CDR3 is made up of 14 amino acids. V lost 4 bases, J lost 1 base, and 11 bases lay in between. The CDR3 DNA reads TGCGCCAGCAGCCCCGGACAGCGGAACACTGAAGCTTTCTTT. This encodes CASSPGQRNTEAFF. The full variable domain, rest sourced from reference TRBV5-1 and TRBJ1-1, is KAGVTQTPRYLIKTRGQQVTLSCSPISGHRSVSWYQQTPGQGLQFLFEYFSETQRNKGNFPGRFSGRQFSNSRSEMNVSTLELGDSALYLCASSPGQRNTEAFFGQGTRLTVV.

This clone was found a few times. Here the CDR3 reads CASSVSSPGNEQFF. As DNA, the CDR3 is TGCGCCAGCAGTGTGTCTTCTCCGGGCAATGAGCAGTTCTTC. The J gene is TRBJ2-1, the V gene TRBV10-1; D unclear. This CDR3 comprises 14 residues. The germline gives CDR1 WNHNN, CDR2 SYGVQD (reference sequence). V dropped 4 bases and J dropped 6 bases, with 13 bases sitting between them.

The V call is TRBV3-1 (or the pseudogene TRBV3-2), the J call TRBJ1-2, with D possibly being TRBD1 (6 bases). V lost 1 base, J lost 5 bases, and 11 bases lay in between. Germline assignment: CDR1 LGHDT and CDR2 YNNKEL (reference sequence). The length of the CDR3 is 14 residues. The CDR3 spells CASSQGGQIYGYTF. CDR3 in DNA: TGTGCCAGCAGCCAAGGGGGGCAGATTTATGGCTACACCTTC.